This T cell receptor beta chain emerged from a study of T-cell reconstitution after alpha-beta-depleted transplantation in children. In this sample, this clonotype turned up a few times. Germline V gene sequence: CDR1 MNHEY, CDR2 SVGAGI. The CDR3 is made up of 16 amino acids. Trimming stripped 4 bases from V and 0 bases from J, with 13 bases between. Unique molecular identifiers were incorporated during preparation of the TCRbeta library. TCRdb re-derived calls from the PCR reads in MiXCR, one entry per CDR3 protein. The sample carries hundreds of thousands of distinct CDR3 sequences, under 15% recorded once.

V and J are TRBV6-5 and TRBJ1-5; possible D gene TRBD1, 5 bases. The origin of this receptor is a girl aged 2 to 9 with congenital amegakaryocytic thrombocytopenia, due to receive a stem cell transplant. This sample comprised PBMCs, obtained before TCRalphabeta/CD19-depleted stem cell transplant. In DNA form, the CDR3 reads TGTGCCAGCAGTTCCCTCCGGGGGATTAGCAATCAGCCCCAGCATTTT. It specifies CASSSLRGISNQPQHF.